These 22 T cell receptor beta chains were all obtained from the same sample, sequenced in a study of tumor-infiltrating lymphocytes in primary liver carcinoma. Total RNA and DNA came together from approximately 20-30 mg of bulk tissue without cell sorting. Production of TCR beta cDNA used roughly 500 ng total RNA together with a constant-region primer. Sequencing libraries for TCR beta derived from three nested multiplex PCR rounds that used slightly modified ARM-PCR. Rounds one and two of PCR, each of about 10 cycles, were primed with TRBV1-TRBV30 forward primers and a C-beta reverse primer. TCRdb reprocessed the multiplex PCR reads via MiXCR and lists one record per CDR3 protein. Of 100,000 or so distinct CDR3 sequences detected, approximately 82% appear once; the ten largest clones hold about 20%. The specimen was liver tumor tissue from sampling region 3. The sample's subset: tumor region T3, left-lateral pole. All receptors derive from a man aged 35 to 55 with primary liver carcinoma and hepatitis B virus infection.

To note about this clonotype: This likely comes from a read error, as the CDR3 has no conserved phenylalanine or tryptophan at its end. The DNA is left out, because the CDR3 cannot be placed on it with certainty; the CDR3 is given as TCRdb lists it. The chain uses TRBV29-1 and TRBJ2-2; the table calls TRBD1, which could not be checked here. Germline assignment: CDR1 SQVTM and CDR2 ANQGSEA. Counting both end residues, the CDR3 totals 14 amino acids. The chain's CDR3 is CSVALGGDAGELSL.

To note about this clonotype: One junction end disagrees with the germline gene, perhaps due to a read error. This chain connects TRBV7-9 to TRBJ1-4; no firm D call. Germline V gene sequence: CDR1 SEHNR, CDR2 FQNEAQ (reference sequence). This CDR3 comprises 15 residues. The CDR3 nucleotides read TGTGCCAGCAGCTCTTGGCTAGCAACTAATCAAAAACTGTTTTTT. It yields the protein CASSSWLATNQKLFF.

The J gene is TRBJ2-2, the V gene TRBV19, with D possibly called TRBD1 or TRBD2 (7 bases each). Germline loops: CDR1 LNHDA, CDR2 SQIVND (reference sequence). The CDR3 is made up of 15 amino acids. Trimming left V 4 bases short and J 5 bases short, with 14 bases between. As DNA, the CDR3 is TGTGCCAGTAGTAGGGCTCAGGGGGGGACCGGGGAGCTGTTTTTT. Translated: CASSRAQGGTGELFF.

Comments on this clonotype: The junction shows a germline mismatch at one end, possibly a read error. This sequence joins TRBV6-1 and TRBJ2-3; D may be TRBD1 (7 bases). Germline values: CDR1 MNHNS, CDR2 SASEGT. This CDR3 contains 15 residues. The CDR3 DNA sequence: TGTGCCAGCACTGTAAGAGGTGGAGGGACAGATACGCAATATTTT. It is translated as CASTVRGGGTDTQYF.

This clonotype was seen only once. The CDR3 carries no conserved terminal phenylalanine or tryptophan, so it likely arises from a read error. Because the CDR3's place on the DNA is in doubt, the DNA is left out and the CDR3 is given as listed by TCRdb. The gene calls are TRBV29-1 and TRBJ1-5; TRBD1 is taken as the D call from the table, unchecked against the DNA. CDR1 and CDR2 (germline): SQVTM, ANQGSEA. The CDR3 totals 13 residues, both ends included. The CDR3 protein is CSVGGTANQPRRY.

In the case of this clonotype: With a much larger clone just one base away, this may be a read error. J is TRBJ2-2 and V is TRBV30; 12 bases map to TRBD2. The CDR3 has 15 amino acids. V was pared by 4 bases and J by 7 bases, with 7 bases of the junction left unmatched. Looked up from germline, CDR1 is GTSNPN and CDR2 is SVGIG (reference sequence). This CDR3 is CAWTRLAGDSGELFF. In DNA form, the CDR3 reads TGTGCCTGGACTCGACTAGCGGGGGACAGCGGGGAGCTGTTTTTT.

A remark on this clonotype: Because it lacks the conserved phenylalanine or tryptophan at the end, this CDR3 is likely a read error. The CDR3 coding sequence is TGTGCCAACAGCTTAGGGGCTAGCGGACAAGAGACCCAGTACTAT. It translates to CANSLGASGQETQYY. The genes are TRBV11-2 and TRBJ2-5; 7 bases agree with TRBD2. CDR1 is SGHAT, CDR2 FQNNGV, per germline. This CDR3 spans 15 amino acids.

This clonotype was observed once. The rearrangement uses TRBV6-5 and TRBJ2-3, with D maybe TRBD2 (6 bases). This CDR3 has 12 residues. Germline values: CDR1 MNHEY, CDR2 SVGAGI. V was trimmed by 10 bases and J by 9 bases, leaving 17 bases between them. This CDR3 is CAITGGAGTQYF. CDR3 in DNA: TGTGCCATCACCGGGGGAGCCGGCACGCAGTATTTT.

In this sample, this clonotype turned up a few times. Given the absence of the conserved phenylalanine or tryptophan at the CDR3 end, a read error is likely. This CDR3 reads CASSEGSWPADTQYY. The CDR3 DNA follows: TGTGCCAGCAGTGAAGGTAGCTGGCCCGCGGATACGCAGTATTAT. The genes are TRBV6-1 and TRBJ2-3; D is unclear. In germline, CDR1 is MNHNS, CDR2 SASEGT. CDR3 length: 15 residues. Trimming took off 1 base at V and 6 bases at J, with 14 bases between the two ends.

Worth noting for this clonotype: One junction end does not reproduce the germline sequence, and a read error may be involved. The rearrangement uses TRBV4-1 and TRBJ2-2; D is possibly TRBD2 (5 bases). The V gene's germline CDR1 is MGHRA and CDR2 YSYEKL. The CDR3 is 13 amino acids. The DNA of the CDR3 is TGCACCAGCAGCCAACCGAACACCGGGGAGTTGTTTTTT. Protein sequence: CTSSQPNTGELFF.

Comment on this clonotype: Its ends do not fully match the called genes, so a read error is possible. This chain links TRBV4-2 with TRBJ2-1; 9 bases fit TRBD2. The germline CDR1 and CDR2 sequences are LGHNA and YNFKEQ. The CDR3 totals 16 residues. The DNA of the CDR3 is TGTGACAGCAGCCAAGAGGAGGCGGGAGGGTATAATGAGCAGTTCTTC. This sequence encodes CDSSQEEAGGYNEQFF.

Notes on this clonotype: A junction end diverges from the germline sequence, so it may reflect a read error. The V and J genes are TRBV11-2 and TRBJ2-1, with a possible D match to TRBD2 (6 bases). CDR1 is SGHAT, CDR2 FQNNGV, per germline. The CDR3 loop spans 15 amino acids. The CDR3 nucleotides read TGTGCCAGCAGCTTAGAGTCCGGTGGGGGGTATGAGCTGTTTTTC. It specifies CASSLESGGGYELFF.

The CDR3 DNA reads as TGCAGCGTTGCAGGGGGCTGGGGGATGAACAATGGGGCTTTCTTT. Translating gives CSVAGGWGMNNGAFF. The chain combines TRBV29-1 with TRBJ1-1; TRBD1 agrees at 8 bases. This CDR3 is 15 amino acids long. Trimming cost V 4 bases and J 11 bases; bases outside gene matches: 18. Germline assignment: CDR1 SQVTM and CDR2 ANQGSEA.

Comment on this clonotype: The junction differs from germline at one of its ends, possibly a read error. V is TRBV6-5 and J is TRBJ2-7, with 9 bases identical to TRBD1. Per the germline V gene, CDR1 is MNHEY and CDR2 is SVGAGI. The CDR3 contains 14 residues. In DNA, the CDR3 is TGTGTCAGCAGTGCCGGGACAGGGCCCTACGAGCAGTACTTC. Its translation: CVSSAGTGPYEQYF.

This sequence joins TRBV4-1 and TRBJ1-4, with D possibly TRBD1 on 6 matching bases. CDR3 size: 15 residues. The germline CDR1 and CDR2 sequences are MGHRA and YSYEKL. The ends were cut back, 4 bases at V and 10 bases at J, with 19 bases in the middle. The CDR3 protein is CASSLWGAASLKLFF. The CDR3 DNA sequence: TGCGCCAGCAGCCTCTGGGGGGCGGCTAGTCTAAAACTGTTTTTT.

This chain uses TRBV10-3 with TRBJ1-1; D may be TRBD1 (6 bases). Germline V gene lookup returns CDR1 ENHRY and CDR2 SYGVKD. The CDR3 extends over 14 amino acids. Trimming took 9 bases from V and 0 from J, leaving 14 bases between them. CDR3 loop: CAIEGGGVNTEAFF. DNA of the CDR3: TGTGCCATAGAAGGGGGAGGAGTGAACACTGAAGCTTTCTTT.

The sample holds one count of this clonotype. The junction differs from germline at one of its ends, possibly a read error. The CDR3 loop reads CSVGMGMTEAFF. CDR3 nucleotides: TGCAGCGTGGGGATGGGCATGACTGAAGCTTTCTTC. The chain joins TRBV29-1 to TRBJ1-1; D not resolved. The CDR3 runs to 12 residues. The V gene's germline CDR1 is SQVTM and CDR2 ANQGSEA.

This clonotype was observed a single time. Germline is not matched at one junction end, which may reflect a read error. The chain employs TRBV4-1 and TRBJ1-6, with D uncertain. The germline V gene has CDR1 MGHRA and CDR2 YSYEKL. CDR3 length: 16 residues. CDR3 sequence: CASSQEQNSYNSPIHF. The CDR3 region has the DNA TGCGCCAGCAGCCAAGAACAGAACTCCTATAATTCACCCATCCACTTT.

Concerning this clonotype itself: One junction end disagrees with the germline gene, perhaps due to a read error. This chain connects TRBV12-3 or TRBV12-4 to TRBJ1-1; possibly TRBD1 for D (5 bases). The CDR3 sequence is 14 residues long. CDR3 amino acids: CGSNIGTGGTEAFF. Written as DNA, the CDR3 is TGTGGCAGCAATATCGGGACCGGGGGGACTGAAGCTTTCTTT.

Comment on this clonotype: A much larger clone differs by one base, so this may be a read error. The J gene is TRBJ2-3, the V gene TRBV24-1, with 8 nucleotides matching TRBD1. This CDR3 has 16 amino acids. Germline assignment: CDR1 KGHDR and CDR2 SFDVKD. As DNA, the CDR3 is TGTGCCACCAGTGATTTGGCAGGGGGCACCACAGATACGCATTATTTT. It codes for CATSDLAGGTTDTHYF.

The chain links TRBV11-2 to TRBJ1-5, with TRBD1 as a possible D gene (6 bases). The DNA end is more similar to TRBJ2-3, so the J call may be wrong. Germline V gene data show CDR1 as SGHAT and CDR2 as FQNNGV. The CDR3 extends over 17 amino acids. Written as DNA, the CDR3 is TGTGCCAGCATCGTAGTAGGGGTAACAGGGAGCAATCAGCCCCAGTATTTT. It encodes CASIVVGVTGSNQPQYF.

Of note for this clonotype: The CDR3 does not close with the conserved phenylalanine or tryptophan, likely indicating a read error. The rearrangement joins TRBV6-5 to TRBJ2-3, with 8 positions matching TRBD2. Germline-derived CDR1 and CDR2 are MNHEY and SVGAGI. The ends lost 6 bases at V and 1 base at J; junction bases unmatched: 15. This CDR3 contains 18 residues. The CDR3 DNA is TGTGCCAGCAGACGATGGGGGGGTAGCGGGACTGGCACAGATACGCAGTATCTT. It encodes CASRRWGGSGTGTDTQYL.